This TCR beta chain was recorded in a study of tumor-infiltrating lymphocytes in primary liver carcinoma. Total RNA amounting to 500 ng was the source from which TCR beta cDNA was made with a constant-region primer. Each TCR beta library was derived from three nested multiplex PCR rounds that employed slightly modified ARM-PCR. TRBV1-TRBV30 forward primers paired with a C-beta reverse primer were used in the first two PCR rounds, which ran roughly 10 cycles each. TCRdb analysed the multiplex PCR reads with MiXCR anew, one entry per CDR3 protein. The sample lists approximately 300,000 distinct CDR3 sequences; 60% to 80% were seen once. In addition to blood RNA drawn from unsorted whole blood, germline DNA was extracted. The CDR3 is 13 amino acids. V lost 5 bases, J lost 9 bases, and 14 bases lay in between. Per the germline V gene, CDR1 is SGHAT and CDR2 is FQNNGV. This clonotype was detected only once. The conserved phenylalanine or tryptophan is not found at the CDR3 terminus, so this likely reflects a read error.

This TCR was sampled from a man aged 40-55 years with primary liver carcinoma and hepatitis B virus infection. The sample consisted of peripheral blood. V gene TRBV11-2 combines with J gene TRBJ2-1; D may be TRBD1 (6 bases). The CDR3 loop reads CASSIQQGTEQFL. In nucleotides, the CDR3 is TGTGCCAGCAGCATCCAACAGGGAACTGAGCAGTTCTTA.